These T cell receptor beta chains were read from a single sample in a study of cytomegalovirus exposure and HLA in healthy donors. Assay: immunoSEQ multiplex PCR; the TCRdb copy retains only in-frame clones and omits some. The repertoire holds 150,000 to 200,000 clones, with 60% to 80% as singletons. Sequencing was done on a sample of PBMCs. These receptors were taken from a man aged 40-55 years in good health and CMV-seropositive. Both conserved end residues are part of each CDR3. A D gene is named only where the DNA matches it firmly. Size tells how often a clone was seen (once, few, many) or the class of an expanded clone, and some rows leave it out.

D: NA
V: TRBV27
size: once
J: TRBJ1-4
DNA: TGTGCCAGCAAGCAAAACGGTGCAACTAATGAAAAACTGTTTTTT
CDR3: CASKQNGATNEKLFF

D: TRBD2
V: TRBV7-8
size: once
J: TRBJ2-7
DNA: TGTGCCAGCAGCTTAGGGGGAGGGACCCTATTCTACGAGCAGTACTTC
CDR3: CASSLGGGTLFYEQYF

D: NA
V: TRBV19
size: NA
J: TRBJ1-1
DNA: TGTGCCAGTAGTATAAGCGTCGGGGGGGGAACTGAAGCTTTCTTT
CDR3: CASSISVGGGTEAFF

D: TRBD1
V: TRBV29-1
size: few
J: TRBJ2-1
DNA: TGCAGCGTTGATCGGGACAGGGTATACAATGAGCAGTTCTTC
CDR3: CSVDRDRVYNEQFF

D: TRBD2
V: TRBV10-1
size: NA
J: TRBJ2-3
DNA: TGCGCCAGCAGCCCAGGCGGGCTAGCGGGAGTATGGGGCACAGATACGCAGTATTTT
CDR3: CASSPGGLAGVWGTDTQYF

D: TRBD1
V: TRBV7-2
size: NA
J: TRBJ1-6
DNA: TGTGCCAGCGGTACAGGGGATTCACCCCTCCACTTT
CDR3: CASGTGDSPLHF

D: TRBD1
V: TRBV27
size: NA
J: TRBJ2-5
DNA: TGTGCCAGCAGTCCCGGGACAGTGTTCTTAGAGACCCAGTACTTC
CDR3: CASSPGTVFLETQYF

D: NA
V: TRBV7-2
size: NA
J: TRBJ2-7
DNA: TGTGCCAGCAGCTTAGTGTCGGCAGGTTGGGCCTACGAGCAGTACTTC
CDR3: CASSLVSAGWAYEQYF

D: TRBD1
V: TRBV5-1
size: NA
J: TRBJ2-4
DNA: TGCGCCAGCAGCTCGACAGGGGGCAGAGCCAAAAACAGTCAGTACTTC
CDR3: CASSSTGGRAKNSQYF

D: NA
V: TRBV9
size: NA
J: TRBJ2-5
DNA: TGTGCCAGCAGCGTAGCCCTCCAGATCCAAGAGACCCAGTACTTC
CDR3: CASSVALQIQETQYF

D: TRBD1
V: TRBV5-1
size: NA
J: TRBJ2-2
DNA: TGCGCCAGCCGGGACAGGAACACCGGGGAGCTGTTTTTT
CDR3: CASRDRNTGELFF

D: TRBD2
V: TRBV18
size: once
J: TRBJ2-1
DNA: TGTGCCAGCTCACGATCGGCGGGACTAGCCGACAATGAGCAGTTCTTC
CDR3: CASSRSAGLADNEQFF

D: NA
V: TRBV21-1
size: NA
J: TRBJ2-6
DNA: TGTGCCAGCAGCCCGGACAGCTCTGGGGCCAACGGCCTGACTTTC
CDR3: CASSPDSSGANGLTF

D: NA
V: TRBV5-6
size: NA
J: TRBJ2-7
DNA: TGTGCCAGCATTGGAGCCGGTGGCGAGCAGTACTTC
CDR3: CASIGAGGEQYF

D: NA
V: TRBV19
size: NA
J: TRBJ1-5
DNA: TGTGCCAGTAGTATCCGGGAGGCGGCGAGCAATCAGCCCCAGCATTTT
CDR3: CASSIREAASNQPQHF

D: NA
V: TRBV18
size: NA
J: TRBJ2-3
DNA: TGTGCCAGCTCACCATCTTCGGGAGGCACAGATACGCAGTATTTT
CDR3: CASSPSSGGTDTQYF

D: NA
V: TRBV9
size: NA
J: TRBJ2-1
DNA: TGTGCCAGCAGCGTAGGCCCGACAGGTATGGATGAGCAGTTCTTC
CDR3: CASSVGPTGMDEQFF

D: NA
V: TRBV7-2
size: NA
J: TRBJ1-1
DNA: TGTGCCAGCAGCACCGACAGGAACACTGAAGCTTTCTTT
CDR3: CASSTDRNTEAFF

D: NA
V: TRBV6-6
size: NA
J: TRBJ2-7
DNA: TGTGCCAGCAGTGACCGGACACCTGCTTCCTACGAGCAGTACTTC
CDR3: CASSDRTPASYEQYF

D: TRBD2
V: TRBV9
size: NA
J: TRBJ2-1
DNA: TGTGCCAGCAGCGCGACTAGCGGGCTATACAATGAGCAGTTCTTC
CDR3: CASSATSGLYNEQFF

D: TRBD2
V: TRBV27
size: NA
J: TRBJ2-3
DNA: TGTGCCAGCAGTCTGGCTAGCGGGAGAGTAGATACGCAGTATTTT
CDR3: CASSLASGRVDTQYF

D: NA
V: TRBV9
size: NA
J: TRBJ2-5
DNA: TGTGCCAGCAGCGTGAATAGCAAAGAGACCCAGTACTTC
CDR3: CASSVNSKETQYF

D: TRBD1
V: TRBV29-1
size: NA
J: TRBJ2-2
DNA: TGCAGCGTTGATCCAACAGGGGGCGGCGGGGAGCTGTTTTTT
CDR3: CSVDPTGGGGELFF

D: NA
V: TRBV7-9
size: NA
J: TRBJ2-1
DNA: TGTGCCAGCAGCTCCTGGGACGGGAGCTCCTACAATGAGCAGTTCTTC
CDR3: CASSSWDGSSYNEQFF

D: TRBD1
V: TRBV6-5
size: NA
J: TRBJ2-3
DNA: TGTGCCAGCAGTAGACAGGGGTTAGGGGATACGCAGTATTTT
CDR3: CASSRQGLGDTQYF

D: TRBD1
V: TRBV6-6
size: once
J: TRBJ1-2
DNA: TGTGCCAGCACCTCCAACCCAGGGGGCGGGGGCTATGGCTACACCTTC
CDR3: CASTSNPGGGGYGYTF

D: TRBD2
V: TRBV5-1
size: few
J: TRBJ2-1
DNA: TGCGCCAGCAGACCTGGACTAGCGGGAGGCAATGAGCAGTTCTTC
CDR3: CASRPGLAGGNEQFF

D: NA
V: TRBV6-5
size: NA
J: TRBJ1-5
DNA: TGTGCCAGCAGTCCACAACGCAATCAGCCCCAGCATTTT
CDR3: CASSPQRNQPQHF

D: NA
V: TRBV15
size: NA
J: TRBJ2-7
DNA: TGTGCCGCCGGGGACTCCTACGAGCAGTACTTC
CDR3: CAAGDSYEQYF